This TCR beta chain was sequenced in a study of blood T cell repertoires in COVID-19. For the study at large: PBMCs, B-cell-depleted T cells, or T cells provided the cDNA or gDNA that made up the material.

Germline loops: CDR1 MNHEY, CDR2 SVGAGI. The germline V and J ends were trimmed by 5 bases and 6 bases, with 10 bases remaining between them. The CDR3 totals 12 residues. The method was immunoSEQ multiplex PCR; TCRdb's version includes in-frame clones alone and lacks a portion of them. The sample consists of 50,000 or so clones, more than 85% of them appearing once. Sequenced: peripheral blood. The sequence derives from a woman older than 75 with acute or convalescent COVID-19. The V and J genes are TRBV6-5 and TRBJ1-1; D unresolved. The CDR3 region has the DNA TGTGCCAGCAGTACCGTGGGCCCTGAAGCTTTCTTT. Protein sequence: CASSTVGPEAFF.